One sample yielded the 25 T cell receptor beta chains listed below, sequenced in a study of T cell responses to AZD1222 COVID-19 vaccine. The protocol was immunoSEQ multiplex PCR, while the TCRdb copy is restricted to in-frame clones and leaves out a portion. The sample has roughly 190,000 clones; more than 85% are singletons. Sequenced here: peripheral blood, sampled on day 0 of AZD1222 vaccination. Source of these receptors: an adult in good health.

The V and J genes are TRBV11-2 and TRBJ2-2; D is unresolved. The CDR3 loop spans 15 amino acids. Trimming took off 1 base at V and 2 bases at J, with 8 bases between the two ends. Germline V CDR1 and CDR2: SGHAT, FQNNGV. Here the CDR3 DNA reads TGTGCCAGCAGCTTAGGGGTCGTAAACACCGGGGAGCTGTTTTTT. Translation: CASSLGVVNTGELFF. The variable domain in full, completed from reference TRBV11-2 and TRBJ2-2, reads EAGVAQSPRYKIIEKRQSVAFWCNPISGHATLYWYQQILGQGPKLLIQFQNNGVVDDSQLPKDRFSAERLKGVDSTLKIQPAKLEDSAVYLCASSLGVVNTGELFFGEGSRLTVL.

CDR3 DNA: TGCAGCGTTATAATCCAAGTGGGCAATGAGCAGTTCTTC. Its protein product is CSVIIQVGNEQFF. The rearrangement uses TRBV29-1 and TRBJ2-1; D unclear. The ends were cut back, 5 bases at V and 6 bases at J, with 14 bases in the middle. Germline V CDR1 and CDR2: SQVTM, ANQGSEA. This CDR3 comprises 13 residues.

The chain joins TRBV3-1 (or the pseudogene TRBV3-2) to TRBJ2-3, with 11 bases that match TRBD2. V lost 2 bases and J lost 6; bases outside the gene matches: 13. CDR3 size: 18 residues. The germline CDR1 and CDR2 sequences are LGHDT and YNNKEL (reference sequence). In nucleotides, the CDR3 is TGTGCCAGCAGCCAAACCACTAGCGGGGGACCGGAGGGGGATACGCAGTATTTT. This gives the protein CASSQTTSGGPEGDTQYF.

The chain links TRBV19 to TRBJ1-5; D is unresolved. V was trimmed by 1 base and J by 3 bases, leaving 7 bases between them. There are 14 residues in the CDR3. The germline V gene has CDR1 LNHDA and CDR2 SQIVND (reference sequence). CDR3 DNA sequence: TGTGCCAGTAGTATAGGGGGAAACAATCAGCCCCAGCATTTT. As protein: CASSIGGNNQPQHF.

The V and J genes are TRBV6-6 and TRBJ1-6; 9 nucleotides agree with TRBD1. Trimming removed 1 base from V and 9 bases from J; junction bases left unmatched: 4. Germline assignment: CDR1 MNHNY and CDR2 SVGAGI (reference sequence). This CDR3 spans 15 amino acids. Here the CDR3 reads CASSYWAGQGSPLHF. Written as DNA, the CDR3 is TGTGCCAGCAGTTACTGGGCGGGACAGGGTTCACCCCTCCACTTT.

This chain links TRBV6-5 with TRBJ1-4; D not resolved. With 0 bases removed from V and 10 bases from J, the gap between germline ends came to 9 bases. The CDR3 loop spans 13 amino acids. Germline CDR1 reads MNHEY; CDR2 reads SVGAGI. The CDR3 DNA reads as TGTGCCAGCAGTTACTCATCCCGAGGAAAACTGTTTTTT. Residues: CASSYSSRGKLFF.

The chain uses TRBV15 and TRBJ2-5, with 8 positions matching TRBD1. The CDR3 extends over 15 amino acids. Per germline, CDR1 LNHNV and CDR2 YYDKDF (reference sequence). The V and J ends lost 3 bases and 4 bases, in that order; junction bases with no gene match: 7. The chain's CDR3 is CATSRDRATGETQYF. The CDR3 coding sequence is TGTGCCACCAGCAGGGACAGGGCCACTGGAGAGACCCAGTACTTC.

CDR3 DNA: TGTGCCAGTAGTATTGGCCAGGGGGCGAAAAAACAGCAGTTCTTC. This codes for CASSIGQGAKKQQFF. J is TRBJ2-1 and V is TRBV19; 8 positions match TRBD1. V lost 3 bases to trimming and J lost 11 bases; unmatched junction nucleotides: 12. CDR1 and CDR2 (germline): LNHDA, SQIVND (reference sequence). The CDR3 is made up of 15 amino acids.

This chain uses TRBV11-2 with TRBJ1-2; possibly TRBD1 for D (6 bases). CDR3 size: 14 residues. V was pared by 2 bases and J by 0 bases, with 7 bases between. CDR1 is SGHAT, CDR2 FQNNGV, per germline. The CDR3 DNA sequence: TGTGCCAGCAGCTTAAGACAGGCTAACTATGGCTACACCTTC. Residues: CASSLRQANYGYTF.

This clone was picked up one time. This rearrangement joins TRBV3-1 (or the pseudogene TRBV3-2) to TRBJ1-2; D possibly corresponds to TRBD1 (5 bases). CDR3 length: 14 amino acids. Germline V gene lookup returns CDR1 LGHDT and CDR2 YNNKEL (reference sequence). Between the trimmed V and J ends, which lost 1 base and 10 bases, there was a span of 16 bases. The CDR3 reads CASSQGRWRDDYTF. CDR3 in DNA: TGTGCCAGCAGCCAAGGACGTTGGAGGGACGACTACACCTTC.

The count of this clone is one. The chain's CDR3 is CASSLGTPGATGNTIYF. The CDR3 region has the DNA TGTGCCAGCAGCTTGGGGACCCCAGGGGCCACTGGAAACACCATATATTTT. This sequence joins TRBV5-4 and TRBJ1-3, with a possible D match to TRBD1 (6 bases). The CDR3 covers 17 residues. Germline V CDR1 and CDR2: SGHNT, YYREEE (reference sequence). The V end lost 0 bases, the J end lost 2 bases, and 15 bases lay between the germline ends.

The genes are TRBV30 and TRBJ2-5; D is unresolved. Germline assignment: CDR1 GTSNPN and CDR2 SVGIG (reference sequence). With 4 bases removed from V and 2 bases from J, the gap between germline ends came to 8 bases. This CDR3 contains 12 residues. The CDR3 loop is CAWNPQQETQYF. CDR3 DNA sequence: TGTGCCTGGAATCCACAGCAAGAGACCCAGTACTTC.

The chain joins TRBV5-4 to TRBJ2-7; D is undetermined. CDR1 and CDR2 from the germline V gene are SGHNT and YYREEE (reference sequence). The germline V and J ends were trimmed by 2 bases and 5 bases, with 5 bases remaining between them. The CDR3 is 11 amino acids. For the CDR3, the DNA is TGTGCCAGCAGCTTTCGCAACGAGCAGTACTTC. It translates to CASSFRNEQYF.

V gene TRBV11-2 combines with J gene TRBJ1-1, with no clear D. Trimming took 6 bases from V and 0 from J, leaving 2 bases between them. CDR1 is SGHAT and CDR2 is FQNNGV in the germline V gene. CDR3 length: 11 residues. The CDR3 DNA is TGTGCCAGCAGAATGAACACTGAAGCTTTCTTT. Protein product: CASRMNTEAFF.

The gene calls are TRBV4-2 and TRBJ2-7, with 11 bases identical to TRBD2. CDR3 size: 14 residues. Germline V gene lookup returns CDR1 LGHNA and CDR2 YNFKEQ. The V segment lost 4 bases and the J segment 4 bases; nucleotides outside the gene matches: 3. CDR3 coding DNA: TGTGCCAGCAGCCGACTAGCGGGAAATTACGAGCAGTACTTC. This gives the protein CASSRLAGNYEQYF.

The CDR3 DNA is TGTGCCAGTAGTTTGACAGGGGACACTGAAGCTTTCTTT. Translating gives CASSLTGDTEAFF. The V and J genes are TRBV19 and TRBJ1-1; 8 bases match TRBD1. Germline-derived CDR1 and CDR2 are LNHDA and SQIVND (reference sequence). Trimming cost V 5 bases and J 3 bases; bases outside gene matches: 2. This CDR3 contains 13 residues.

The chain employs TRBV12-5 and TRBJ1-5, with D unclear. V was shortened by 1 base and J by 7 bases, with 8 bases between the two germline ends. This CDR3 has 13 amino acids. Germline V gene data show CDR1 as LGHNT and CDR2 as FRNRAP. CDR3 coding DNA: TGTGCTAGTGGTTTGGAAAGCCACCAGCCCCAGCATTTT. Translation gives CASGLESHQPQHF.

The V call is TRBV19, the J call TRBJ2-7; tentative D call: TRBD2 (6 bases). Germline V gene lookup returns CDR1 LNHDA and CDR2 SQIVND (reference sequence). The CDR3 is made up of 15 amino acids. Trimming took 3 bases from V and 3 from J, leaving 15 bases between them. In nucleotides, the CDR3 is TGTGCCAGTAGTATCGGTATGGGACTTAACTACGAGCAGTACTTC. This sequence encodes CASSIGMGLNYEQYF.

The chain combines TRBV7-9 with TRBJ2-1; unclear D gene. V lost 3 bases to trimming and J lost 6 bases, with 6 bases between them. The CDR3 has 12 residues. Germline CDR1 is SEHNR and CDR2 is FQNEAQ (reference sequence). The CDR3 DNA is TGTGCCAGCAGCTTCCCTCCCAATGAGCAGTTCTTC. Amino acid sequence: CASSFPPNEQFF.

J is TRBJ1-2 and V is TRBV2; no reliable D call. The germline V gene has CDR1 SNHLY and CDR2 FYNNEI. The CDR3 totals 12 residues. V was clipped by 8 bases and J by 2 bases, with 9 bases between them. CDR3 sequence: CASPPANYGYTF. CDR3 sequence (DNA): TGTGCCAGCCCACCGGCCAACTATGGCTACACCTTC.

The V call is TRBV11-3, the J call TRBJ2-1; 8 nucleotides line up with TRBD2. From germline, CDR1 is SGHNT and CDR2 YENEEA. V was clipped by 5 bases and J by 9 bases; unmatched bases: 6. The length of the CDR3 is 13 residues. The CDR3 protein is CASSQSGSGEQFF. CDR3 bases: TGTGCCAGCAGCCAGAGCGGGAGCGGTGAGCAGTTCTTC.

The chain links TRBV27 to TRBJ2-5, with 7 bases lining up with TRBD1. This CDR3 comprises 14 residues. The V and J ends lost 5 bases and 5 bases, in that order; junction bases with no gene match: 8. Germline loops: CDR1 MNHEY, CDR2 SMNVEV (reference sequence). Written as DNA, the CDR3 is TGTGCCAGCAGTCAAGGGACAGTAGGGGAGACCCAGTACTTC. This translates into CASSQGTVGETQYF.

The chain employs TRBV27 and TRBJ1-1; no definite D call. Germline V CDR1 and CDR2: MNHEY, SMNVEV (reference sequence). Trimming pared 6 bases from V and 5 bases from J, leaving 13 bases between. The CDR3 extends over 13 amino acids. In nucleotides, the CDR3 is TGTGCCAGCAGCGAAAAAAGTGGGACTGAAGCTTTCTTT. Translating gives CASSEKSGTEAFF.

The CDR3 sequence is CASSGGGELFF. DNA of the CDR3: TGTGCCAGCAGCGGGGGCGGGGAGCTGTTTTTT. The chain employs TRBV25-1 and TRBJ2-2, with TRBD2 as a possible D gene (6 bases). CDR1 and CDR2 from the germline V gene are MGHDK and SYGVNS. The V and J ends lost 6 bases and 7 bases respectively, with 6 bases between them. The CDR3 length is 11 residues.

CDR3 residues: CASNPGQGAHEQYF. CDR3 DNA: TGCGCCAGCAACCCGGGACAGGGGGCACACGAGCAGTACTTC. This chain joins TRBV5-1 and TRBJ2-7; 12 bases align to TRBD1. Per germline, CDR1 SGHRS and CDR2 YFSETQ. The length of the CDR3 is 14 residues. V shed 6 bases, J shed 5 bases, and the junction held 6 bases outside the gene matches.